The clone carrying this T cell receptor (beta chain) was found many times. The target antigen is unknown. Construction of TCR beta libraries relied on iRepertoire HTBI primers and on Arm-PCR targeting CDR3 regions. In the original workflow: The study identified more than 55 TRBV and approximately 14 TRBJ segments across samples. TCRdb reanalysed the multiplex PCR reads using MiXCR and keeps one entry per CDR3 protein. TCRdb's processing, not the study's, gives the V and J calls here. The data show under 450,000 distinct CDR3 sequences, around a quarter seen once. Time point given: persistent/refractory GD, antithyroid drugs over 5 years with positive TRAb. PBMC RNA was the source of the TCR library. The data belong to a study of regulatory T cells in long-lasting Graves disease. Study observations and caveats: Newly diagnosed disease favored TRBV20-1 and TRBJ2-1 over persistent disease.

Germline V CDR1 and CDR2: MNHNS, SASEGT. The V end was cut by 8 bases, the J end by 7 bases, with 11 bases between. This CDR3 is built from 11 residues. The rearrangement uses TRBV6-1 and TRBJ1-2; no firm D call. This clonotype was obtained from a female donor with Graves disease. This specimen was peripheral blood mononuclear cells (PBMCs), taken when the disease was refractory, from a patient treated with antithyroid drugs. CDR3 nucleotide sequence: TGTGCCAGCGCCTTGTCTTCTGGCTACACCTTC. It encodes CASALSSGYTF.